The 23 T cell receptor beta chains in this list originate from one sample, sequenced in a study of radiotherapy plus CTLA-4 blockade in lung cancer. Clones were read by immunoSEQ multiplex PCR, and TCRdb kept only the in-frame ones, dropping some. The sample records about 28,000 clones, less than 85% being singletons. This sample comprised peripheral blood, obtained from a patient treated with radiotherapy plus ipilimumab. The receptors stem from a human donor with non-small cell lung cancer who had stable disease on radiotherapy plus ipilimumab.

V gene TRBV10-2 combines with J gene TRBJ2-2; 11 positions agree with TRBD2. J gave up 0 bases and V 11 bases, and 5 bases lay outside the gene matches. The CDR3 has 15 amino acids. CDR1 and CDR2 from the germline V gene are WSHSY and SAAADI. CDR3 coding DNA: TGCGCCGGTCAACTAGCGGGGGCGAACACCGGGGAGCTGTTTTTT. Amino acid sequence: CAGQLAGANTGELFF.

This clone was seen only a few times. V usage is TRBV7-9 and J usage is TRBJ2-1, with D maybe TRBD2 (5 bases). Germline assignment: CDR1 SEHNR and CDR2 FQNEAQ (reference sequence). V was cut by 5 bases and J by 7 bases, with 12 bases left in between. The CDR3 has 13 amino acids. Here the CDR3 DNA reads TGTGCCAGCAGCCCGGACTCAGAGAATGAGCAGTTCTTC. Its protein is CASSPDSENEQFF.

The chain is built from TRBV2 and TRBJ1-1; D not resolved. CDR3 size: 14 residues. Deletions cut 7 bases from V and 2 bases from J, with 14 bases between. Germline values: CDR1 SNHLY, CDR2 FYNNEI. This chain's CDR3 is CASTRQQPNTEAFF. CDR3 in DNA: TGTGCCAGCACTCGGCAGCAACCAAACACTGAAGCTTTCTTT.

This chain connects TRBV5-4 to TRBJ1-1, with D unresolved. The CDR3 extends over 13 amino acids. Germline V gene lookup returns CDR1 SGHNT and CDR2 YYREEE (reference sequence). With 0 bases removed from V and 0 bases from J, the gap between germline ends came to 3 bases. The chain's CDR3 is CASSLDMNTEAFF. Here the CDR3 DNA reads TGTGCCAGCAGCTTGGACATGAACACTGAAGCTTTCTTT.

The chain has TRBV6-1 and TRBJ1-2; no firm D call. The germline V and J ends were trimmed by 0 bases and 5 bases, with 7 bases remaining between them. CDR1 MNHNS and CDR2 SASEGT come from the germline V gene. CDR3 size: 13 residues. The CDR3 nucleotides are TGTGCCAGCAGTGAAGCCGGGTCTTATGGCTACACCTTC. Translation gives CASSEAGSYGYTF.

V usage is TRBV4-1 and J usage is TRBJ2-4, with unresolved D. The CDR3 sequence is 15 residues long. The ends were cut back, 1 base at V and 8 bases at J, with 15 bases in the middle. In germline, CDR1 is MGHRA, CDR2 YSYEKL. CDR3 bases: TGCGCCAGCAGCCAAGGCCCCTTGATCTCTGACATTCAGTACTTC. The encoded protein is CASSQGPLISDIQYF.

This clone was seen only once. The chain is built from TRBV7-7 and TRBJ2-7; 8 nucleotides line up with TRBD1. Germline loops: CDR1 SSHAT, CDR2 FNYEAQ (reference sequence). V was clipped by 5 bases and J by 2 bases; unmatched bases: 8. CDR3 length: 15 residues. The CDR3: CASSLRTGTPYEQYF. The CDR3 DNA is TGTGCCAGCAGCCTAAGGACAGGGACCCCCTACGAGCAGTACTTC.

In its sample, this clone was seen a few times. CDR3 in amino acids: CASSLGSGAGELFF. Here the CDR3 DNA reads TGTGCCAGCTCACTGGGCTCCGGGGCCGGGGAGCTGTTTTTT. The J gene is TRBJ2-2, the V gene TRBV18; weak D call: TRBD2 (5 bases). In germline, CDR1 is KGHSH, CDR2 LQKENI. The CDR3 runs to 14 residues. With 4 bases removed from V and 6 bases from J, the gap between germline ends came to 12 bases.

This clone was seen a few times. A single base is all that separates this from a far larger clone, so a read error is likely. Other DNA sequences in the sample encode the same CDR3. The chain couples TRBV6-1 to TRBJ1-4; 8 bases line up with TRBD1. The CDR3 consists of 15 residues. Germline V gene sequence: CDR1 MNHNS, CDR2 SASEGT. Trimming cost V 0 bases and J 8 bases; bases outside gene matches: 5. The CDR3 loop is CASSEATGDEEKLFF. In nucleotides, the CDR3 is TGTGCCAGCAGTGAAGCGACAGGGGATGAAGAAAAACTGTTTTTT.

The chain has TRBV5-8 and TRBJ2-3; 10 positions match TRBD2. Germline V gene lookup returns CDR1 SGHTS and CDR2 YDEGEE. V shed 2 bases, J shed 0 bases, and the junction held 3 bases outside the gene matches. The CDR3 runs to 16 residues. CDR3 loop: CASSLKRGGSTDTQYF. CDR3 DNA: TGTGCCAGCAGCTTAAAGCGGGGGGGAAGCACAGATACGCAGTATTTT.

The chain links TRBV10-3 to TRBJ2-1; D gene uncertain. V lost 7 bases to trimming and J lost 9 bases, with 4 bases between them. This CDR3 region has 9 residues. CDR1 and CDR2 (germline): ENHRY, SYGVKD. The CDR3 loop reads CAITPEQFF. CDR3 in DNA: TGTGCCATCACTCCTGAGCAGTTCTTC.

This clone was detected a few times. This chain joins TRBV19 and TRBJ1-1; D ambiguous. CDR1 LNHDA and CDR2 SQIVND come from the germline V gene (reference sequence). Trimming shortened V by 5 bases and J by 2 bases, and 12 bases separated the two germline ends. This CDR3 comprises 14 residues. The CDR3: CASSQDGFNTEAFF. For the CDR3, the DNA is TGTGCCAGTAGTCAGGACGGCTTTAACACTGAAGCTTTCTTT.

The rearrangement joins TRBV5-5 to TRBJ2-5; TRBD1 aligns across 8 bases. This CDR3 is built from 16 residues. Germline CDR1 SGHKS, CDR2 YYEKEE (reference sequence). The J segment lost 7 bases and the V segment lost 2 bases, leaving 13 bases of the junction unmatched. The CDR3 region is CASSFLFAGQGSTQYF. CDR3 DNA: TGTGCCAGCAGCTTTCTCTTCGCCGGACAGGGCTCGACCCAGTACTTC.

The chain is built from TRBV30 and TRBJ1-1; perhaps TRBD1 as D (5 bases). The CDR3 runs 15 residues. CDR1 and CDR2 (germline): GTSNPN, SVGIG (reference sequence). V was clipped by 2 bases and J by 4 bases, with 17 bases between them. The CDR3 DNA is TGTGCCTGGAGTACCTCCGGGGGGATGGTCACTGAAGCTTTCTTT. It yields the protein CAWSTSGGMVTEAFF. The full variable domain, with the rest looked up from reference TRBV30 and TRBJ1-1, is SQTIHQWPATLVQPVGSPLSLECTVEGTSNPNLYWYRQAAGRGLQLLFYSVGIGQISSEVPQNLSASRPQDRQFILSSKKLLLSDSGFYLCAWSTSGGMVTEAFFGQGTRLTVV.

By proportion, this clone is large. The chain carries TRBV6-5 and TRBJ1-3; perhaps TRBD1 as D (6 bases). The V end lost 6 bases, the J end lost 3 bases, and 9 bases lay between the germline ends. The CDR3 contains 13 residues. Germline V gene sequence: CDR1 MNHEY, CDR2 SVGAGI. In DNA, the CDR3 is TGTGCCAGCAGCAAGGGGGATGGAAACACCATATATTTT. Translated, it gives CASSKGDGNTIYF.

The chain uses TRBV9 and TRBJ2-2, with 9 bases aligning to TRBD1. CDR3 length: 17 amino acids. The J segment lost 5 bases and the V segment lost 6 bases, leaving 14 bases of the junction unmatched. Germline loops: CDR1 SGDLS, CDR2 YYNGEE. The CDR3 sequence is CASNEDKGQGSTGELFF. The CDR3 bases are TGTGCCAGCAACGAAGATAAGGGACAGGGTTCAACCGGGGAGCTGTTTTTT. Supplemented by reference TRBV9 and TRBJ2-2, the full variable domain reads DSGVTQTPKHLITATGQRVTLRCSPRSGDLSVYWYQQSLDQGLQFLIQYYNGEERAKGNILERFSAQQFPDLHSELNLSSLELGDSALYFCASNEDKGQGSTGELFFGEGSRLTVL.

The chain links TRBV2 to TRBJ2-7; TRBD1 matches 9 bases. CDR1 is SNHLY, CDR2 FYNNEI, per germline. V lost 5 bases to trimming and J lost 0 bases; unmatched junction nucleotides: 8. The CDR3 is made up of 16 amino acids. The DNA of the CDR3 is TGTGCCAGCAGTCCACAGGGGGCATTGAGCTCCTACGAGCAGTACTTC. Amino acids: CASSPQGALSSYEQYF.

This clone was found once. This chain joins TRBV7-9 and TRBJ2-1, with a weak D call TRBD2 (5 bases). The germline V gene has CDR1 SEHNR and CDR2 FQNEAQ (reference sequence). V was trimmed by 1 base and J by 7 bases, leaving 11 bases between them. CDR3 size: 14 residues. The CDR3 region has the DNA TGTGCCAGCAGCTTAGAGCGGATAGGGAATGAGCAGTTCTTC. The encoded protein is CASSLERIGNEQFF.

This chain uses TRBV7-9 with TRBJ1-6; 10 bases match TRBD1. V lost 4 bases to trimming and J lost 1 base; unmatched junction nucleotides: 7. This CDR3 is built from 18 residues. Germline V lookup: CDR1 SEHNR, CDR2 FQNEAQ (reference sequence). The CDR3 spells CASSSDRGRGSYNSPLHF. CDR3 sequence (DNA): TGTGCCAGCAGCTCCGACAGGGGGCGAGGGTCCTATAATTCACCCCTCCACTTT.

The genes are TRBV21-1 and TRBJ2-7; the D call in the table, TRBD1, was not verified against the DNA. TRBV21-1 represents a pseudogene. This CDR3 comprises 11 residues. The CDR3 DNA reads as TGTGCCCCCTGGGACAGCTACGAGCAGTACGTC. Translating it yields CAPWDSYEQYV.

CDR3 loop: CQTTGGYTF. CDR3 in DNA: TGCCAGACGACAGGCGGCTACACCTTC. V is TRBV20-1 and J is TRBJ1-2, with D perhaps TRBD1 (6 bases). CDR1 DFQATT and CDR2 SNEGSKA come from the germline V gene (reference sequence). CDR3 length: 9 amino acids.

This clone has more than one count but fewer than ten. The J gene is TRBJ2-2, the V gene TRBV5-1; D possibly corresponds to TRBD2 (6 bases). From germline, CDR1 is SGHRS and CDR2 YFSETQ. Trimming removed 5 bases from V and 2 bases from J, with 13 bases in between. The CDR3 runs to 15 residues. The CDR3 bases are TGCGCCAGCAGTAGGGACGGACTAAACACCGGGGAGCTGTTTTTT. Protein: CASSRDGLNTGELFF.

The gene calls are TRBV7-2 and TRBJ1-6; D uncertain. Trimming pared 6 bases from V and 0 bases from J, leaving 12 bases between. Germline V gene sequence: CDR1 SGHTA, CDR2 FQGNSA. The CDR3 extends over 16 amino acids. CDR3 nucleotide sequence: TGTGCCAGCAGACTAGAGCCGAGCTCCTATAATTCACCCCTCCACTTT. Its protein is CASRLEPSSYNSPLHF.